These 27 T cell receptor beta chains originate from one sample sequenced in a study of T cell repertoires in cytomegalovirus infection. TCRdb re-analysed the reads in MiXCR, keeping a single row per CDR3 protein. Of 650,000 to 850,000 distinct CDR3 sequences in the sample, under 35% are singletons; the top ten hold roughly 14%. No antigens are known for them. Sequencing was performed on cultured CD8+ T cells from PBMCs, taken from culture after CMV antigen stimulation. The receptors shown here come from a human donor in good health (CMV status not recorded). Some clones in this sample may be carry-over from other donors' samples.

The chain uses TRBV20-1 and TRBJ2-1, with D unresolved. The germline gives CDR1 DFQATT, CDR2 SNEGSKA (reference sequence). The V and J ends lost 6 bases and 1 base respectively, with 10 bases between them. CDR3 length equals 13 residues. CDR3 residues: CSARKASYNEQFF. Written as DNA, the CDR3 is TGCAGTGCGAGGAAGGCGTCCTACAATGAGCAGTTCTTC.

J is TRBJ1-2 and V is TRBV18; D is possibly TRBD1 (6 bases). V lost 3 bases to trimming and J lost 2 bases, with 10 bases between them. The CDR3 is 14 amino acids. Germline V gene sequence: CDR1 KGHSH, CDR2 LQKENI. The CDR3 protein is CASSPGRGNYGYTF. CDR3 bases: TGTGCCAGCTCACCCGGCAGGGGCAACTATGGCTACACCTTC.

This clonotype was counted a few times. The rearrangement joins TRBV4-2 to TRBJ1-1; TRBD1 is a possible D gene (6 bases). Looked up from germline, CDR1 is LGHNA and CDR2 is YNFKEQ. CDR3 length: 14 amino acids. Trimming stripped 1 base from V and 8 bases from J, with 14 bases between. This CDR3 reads CASSQALGGEEAFF. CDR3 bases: TGTGCCAGCAGCCAAGCCTTAGGGGGGGAAGAAGCTTTCTTT.

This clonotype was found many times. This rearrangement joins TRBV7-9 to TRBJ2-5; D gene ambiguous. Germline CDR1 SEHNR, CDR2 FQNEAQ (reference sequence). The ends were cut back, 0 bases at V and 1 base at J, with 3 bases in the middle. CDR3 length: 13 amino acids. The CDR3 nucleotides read TGTGCCAGCAGCTTAGCTCCCCAAGAGACCCAGTACTTC. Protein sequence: CASSLAPQETQYF.

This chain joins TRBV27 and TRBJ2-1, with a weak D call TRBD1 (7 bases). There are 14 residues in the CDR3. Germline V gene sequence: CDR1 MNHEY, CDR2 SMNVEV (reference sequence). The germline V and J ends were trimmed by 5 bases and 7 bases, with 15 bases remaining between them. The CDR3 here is CASSPQGGVNEQFF. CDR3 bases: TGTGCCAGCAGTCCGCAGGGGGGTGTGAATGAGCAGTTCTTC.

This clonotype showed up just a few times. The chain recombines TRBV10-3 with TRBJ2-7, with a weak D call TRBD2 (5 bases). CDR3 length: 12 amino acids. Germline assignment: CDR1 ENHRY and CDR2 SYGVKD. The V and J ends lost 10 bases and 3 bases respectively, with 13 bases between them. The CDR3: CATVSGNYEQYF. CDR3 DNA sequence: TGTGCCACCGTTTCGGGGAACTACGAGCAGTACTTC.

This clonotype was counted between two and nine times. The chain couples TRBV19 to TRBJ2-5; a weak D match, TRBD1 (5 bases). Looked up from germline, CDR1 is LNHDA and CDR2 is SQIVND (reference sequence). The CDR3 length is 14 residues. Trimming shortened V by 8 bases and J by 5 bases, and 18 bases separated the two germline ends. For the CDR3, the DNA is TGTGCCAGTGGTGAATGGGGCAGCTGGGAGACCCAGTACTTC. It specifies CASGEWGSWETQYF.

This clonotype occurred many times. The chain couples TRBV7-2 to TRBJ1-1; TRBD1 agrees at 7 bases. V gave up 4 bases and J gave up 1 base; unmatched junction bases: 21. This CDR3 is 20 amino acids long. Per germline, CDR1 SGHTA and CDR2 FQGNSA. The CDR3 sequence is CASSYLSGVTGEGGNTEAFF. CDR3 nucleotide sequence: TGTGCCAGCAGCTACCTCTCTGGGGTAACAGGGGAAGGGGGGAACACTGAAGCTTTCTTT.

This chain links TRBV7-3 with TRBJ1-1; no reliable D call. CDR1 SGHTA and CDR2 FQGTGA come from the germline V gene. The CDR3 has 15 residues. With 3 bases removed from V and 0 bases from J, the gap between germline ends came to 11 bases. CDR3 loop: CASSLVPILNTEAFF. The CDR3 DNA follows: TGTGCCAGCAGCTTGGTTCCGATATTGAACACTGAAGCTTTCTTT.

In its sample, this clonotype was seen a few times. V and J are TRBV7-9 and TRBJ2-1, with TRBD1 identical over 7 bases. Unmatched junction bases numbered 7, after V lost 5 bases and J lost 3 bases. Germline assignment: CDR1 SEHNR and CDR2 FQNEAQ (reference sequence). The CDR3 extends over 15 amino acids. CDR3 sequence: CASSKPGQNYNEQFF. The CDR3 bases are TGTGCCAGCAGCAAACCGGGACAGAACTACAATGAGCAGTTCTTC.

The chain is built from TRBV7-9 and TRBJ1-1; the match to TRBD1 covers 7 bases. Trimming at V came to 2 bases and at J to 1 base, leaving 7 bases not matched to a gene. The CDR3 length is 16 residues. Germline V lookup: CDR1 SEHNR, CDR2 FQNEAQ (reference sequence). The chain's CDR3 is CASSLKGQVQNTEAFF. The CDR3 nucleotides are TGTGCCAGCAGCTTAAAAGGACAGGTACAGAACACTGAAGCTTTCTTT.

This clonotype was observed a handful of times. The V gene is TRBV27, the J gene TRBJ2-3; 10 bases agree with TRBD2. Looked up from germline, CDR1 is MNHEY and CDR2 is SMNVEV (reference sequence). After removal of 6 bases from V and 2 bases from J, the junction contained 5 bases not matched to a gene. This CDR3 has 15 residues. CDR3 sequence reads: CASRALAGFTDTQYF. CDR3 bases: TGTGCCAGCAGGGCACTAGCGGGGTTCACAGATACGCAGTATTTT.

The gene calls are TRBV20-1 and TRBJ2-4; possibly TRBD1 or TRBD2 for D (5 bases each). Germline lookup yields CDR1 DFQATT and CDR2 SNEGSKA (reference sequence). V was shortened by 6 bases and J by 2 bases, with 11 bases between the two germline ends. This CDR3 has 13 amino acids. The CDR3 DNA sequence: TGCAGTGCCCGAGGGACCTCCAAAAACATTCAGTACTTC. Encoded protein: CSARGTSKNIQYF.

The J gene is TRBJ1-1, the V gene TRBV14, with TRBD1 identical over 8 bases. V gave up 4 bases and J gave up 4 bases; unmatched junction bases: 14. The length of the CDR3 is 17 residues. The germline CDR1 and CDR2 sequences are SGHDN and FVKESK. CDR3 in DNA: TGTGCCAGCAGCCCCGGAGCAGGGGGCCCTGGAAGCACTGAAGCTTTCTTT. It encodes CASSPGAGGPGSTEAFF.

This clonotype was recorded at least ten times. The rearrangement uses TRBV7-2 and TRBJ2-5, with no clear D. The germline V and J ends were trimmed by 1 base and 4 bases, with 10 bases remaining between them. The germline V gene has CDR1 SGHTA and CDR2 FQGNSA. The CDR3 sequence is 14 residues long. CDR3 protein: CASSLVPELETQYF. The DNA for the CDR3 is TGTGCCAGCAGCTTAGTCCCGGAGTTAGAGACCCAGTACTTC.

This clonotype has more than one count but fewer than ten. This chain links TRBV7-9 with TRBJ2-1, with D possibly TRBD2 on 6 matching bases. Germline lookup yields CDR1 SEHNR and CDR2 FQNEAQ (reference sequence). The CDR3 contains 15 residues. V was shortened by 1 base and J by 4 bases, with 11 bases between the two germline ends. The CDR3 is CASSLDGTHYNEQFF. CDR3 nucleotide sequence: TGTGCCAGCAGCTTAGACGGGACTCATTACAATGAGCAGTTCTTC.

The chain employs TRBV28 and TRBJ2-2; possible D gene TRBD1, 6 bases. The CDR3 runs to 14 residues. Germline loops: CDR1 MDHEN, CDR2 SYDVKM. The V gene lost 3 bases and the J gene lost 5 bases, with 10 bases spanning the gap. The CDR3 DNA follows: TGTGCCAGCAGTTTCTTTAGGGGGACCGGGGAGCTGTTTTTT. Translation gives CASSFFRGTGELFF.

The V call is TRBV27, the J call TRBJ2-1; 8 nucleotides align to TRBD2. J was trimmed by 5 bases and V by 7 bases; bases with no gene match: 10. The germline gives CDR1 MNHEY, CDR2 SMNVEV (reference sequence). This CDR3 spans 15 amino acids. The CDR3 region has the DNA TGTGCCAGCATCACACGGGGGGGGGCCGACAATGAGCAGTTCTTC. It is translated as CASITRGGADNEQFF.

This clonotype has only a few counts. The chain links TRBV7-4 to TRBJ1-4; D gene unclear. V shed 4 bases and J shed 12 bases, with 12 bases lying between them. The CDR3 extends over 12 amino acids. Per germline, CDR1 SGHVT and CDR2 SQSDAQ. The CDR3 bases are TGTGCCAGCAGCTCTGAAACGTTAGAACTGTTTTTT. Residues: CASSSETLELFF.

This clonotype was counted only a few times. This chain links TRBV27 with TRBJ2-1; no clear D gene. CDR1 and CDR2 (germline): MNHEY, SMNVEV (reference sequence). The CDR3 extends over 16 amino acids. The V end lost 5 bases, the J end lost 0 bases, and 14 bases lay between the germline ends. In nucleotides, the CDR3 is TGTGCCAGCAGTCCCCTGGGGTCAATCTCCTACAATGAGCAGTTCTTC. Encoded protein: CASSPLGSISYNEQFF.

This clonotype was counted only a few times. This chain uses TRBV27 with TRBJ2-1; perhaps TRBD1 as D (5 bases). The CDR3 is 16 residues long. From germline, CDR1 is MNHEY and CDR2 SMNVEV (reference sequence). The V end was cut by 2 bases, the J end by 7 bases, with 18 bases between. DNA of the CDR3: TGTGCCAGCAGTTTACAGGGTTTCCCGAGAGGAAATGAGCAGTTCTTC. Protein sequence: CASSLQGFPRGNEQFF.

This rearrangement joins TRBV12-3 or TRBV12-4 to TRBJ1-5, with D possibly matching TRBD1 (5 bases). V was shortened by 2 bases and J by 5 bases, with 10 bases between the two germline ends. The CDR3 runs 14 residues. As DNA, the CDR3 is TGTGCCAGCAGTTTACGGCAGGGATATCAGCCCCAGCATTTT. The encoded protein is CASSLRQGYQPQHF.

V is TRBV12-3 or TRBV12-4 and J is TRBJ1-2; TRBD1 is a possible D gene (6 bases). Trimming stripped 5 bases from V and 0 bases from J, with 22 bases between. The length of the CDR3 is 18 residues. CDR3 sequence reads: CASSISDRPITSNYGYTF. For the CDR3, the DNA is TGTGCCAGCAGTATATCGGACAGACCTATAACTTCTAACTATGGCTACACCTTC.

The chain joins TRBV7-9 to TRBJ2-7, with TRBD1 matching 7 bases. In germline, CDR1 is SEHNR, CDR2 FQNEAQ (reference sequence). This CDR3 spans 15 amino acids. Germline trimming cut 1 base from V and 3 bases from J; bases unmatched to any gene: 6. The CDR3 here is CASSLEGAPNYEQYF. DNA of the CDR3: TGTGCCAGCAGCTTAGAGGGGGCGCCTAACTACGAGCAGTACTTC.

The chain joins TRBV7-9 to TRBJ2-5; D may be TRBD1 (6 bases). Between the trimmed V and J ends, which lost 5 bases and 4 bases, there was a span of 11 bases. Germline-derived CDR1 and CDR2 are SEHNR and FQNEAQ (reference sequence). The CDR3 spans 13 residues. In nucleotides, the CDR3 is TGTGCCAGCAGCCGTGGACAGTTAGAGACCCAGTACTTC. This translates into CASSRGQLETQYF.

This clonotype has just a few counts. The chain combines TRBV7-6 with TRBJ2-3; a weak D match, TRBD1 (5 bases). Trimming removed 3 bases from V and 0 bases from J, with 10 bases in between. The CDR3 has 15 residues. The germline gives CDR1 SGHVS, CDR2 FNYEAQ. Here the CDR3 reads CASSFAGYSTDTQYF. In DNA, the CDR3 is TGTGCCAGCAGCTTCGCAGGGTATAGCACAGATACGCAGTATTTT.

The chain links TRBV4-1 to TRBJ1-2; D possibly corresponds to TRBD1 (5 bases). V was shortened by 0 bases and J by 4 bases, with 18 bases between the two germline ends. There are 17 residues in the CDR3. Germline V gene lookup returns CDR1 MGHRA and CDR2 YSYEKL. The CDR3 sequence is CASSQDPRPPGIYGYTF. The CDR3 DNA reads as TGCGCCAGCAGCCAAGATCCACGGCCTCCAGGGATCTATGGCTACACCTTC.